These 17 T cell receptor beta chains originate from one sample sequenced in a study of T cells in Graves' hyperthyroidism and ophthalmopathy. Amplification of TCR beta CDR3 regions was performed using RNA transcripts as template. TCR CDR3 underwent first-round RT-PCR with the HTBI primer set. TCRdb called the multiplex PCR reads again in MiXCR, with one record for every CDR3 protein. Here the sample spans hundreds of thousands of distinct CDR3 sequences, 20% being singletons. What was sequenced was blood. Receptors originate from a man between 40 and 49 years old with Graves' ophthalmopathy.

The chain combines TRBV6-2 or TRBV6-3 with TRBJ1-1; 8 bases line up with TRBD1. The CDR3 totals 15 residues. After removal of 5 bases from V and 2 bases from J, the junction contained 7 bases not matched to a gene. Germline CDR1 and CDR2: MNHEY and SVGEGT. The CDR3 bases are TGTGCCAGCAGTGTGGGACAGGACGAAAACACTGAAGCTTTCTTT. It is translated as CASSVGQDENTEAFF.

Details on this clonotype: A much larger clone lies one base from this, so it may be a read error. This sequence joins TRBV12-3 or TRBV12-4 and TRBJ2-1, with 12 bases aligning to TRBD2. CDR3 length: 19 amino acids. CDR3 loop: CASSSTSGSISTSYNEQSF. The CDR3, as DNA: TGTGCCAGCAGTTCGACTAGCGGGAGTATCTCTACCTCCTACAATGAGCAGTCCTTC.

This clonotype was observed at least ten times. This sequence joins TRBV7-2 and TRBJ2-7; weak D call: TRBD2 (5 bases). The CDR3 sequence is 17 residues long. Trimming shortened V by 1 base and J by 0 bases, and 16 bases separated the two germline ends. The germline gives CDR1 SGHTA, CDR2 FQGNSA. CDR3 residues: CASSLEEVRQASYEQYF. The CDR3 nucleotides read TGTGCCAGCAGCTTAGAGGAGGTGAGGCAGGCCTCCTACGAGCAGTACTTC.

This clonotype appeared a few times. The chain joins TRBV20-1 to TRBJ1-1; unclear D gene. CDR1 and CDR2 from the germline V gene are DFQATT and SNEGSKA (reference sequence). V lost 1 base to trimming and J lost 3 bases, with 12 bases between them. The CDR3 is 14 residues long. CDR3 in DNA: TGCAGTGCTAGAGCCTATCCTGGGGACACTGAAGCTTTCTTT. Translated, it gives CSARAYPGDTEAFF.

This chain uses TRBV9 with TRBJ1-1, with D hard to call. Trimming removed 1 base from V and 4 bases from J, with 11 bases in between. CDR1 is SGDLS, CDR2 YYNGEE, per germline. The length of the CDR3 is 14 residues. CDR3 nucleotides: TGTGCCAGCAGCGTATCTAGTCTCGTCACTGAAGCTTTCTTT. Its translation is CASSVSSLVTEAFF.

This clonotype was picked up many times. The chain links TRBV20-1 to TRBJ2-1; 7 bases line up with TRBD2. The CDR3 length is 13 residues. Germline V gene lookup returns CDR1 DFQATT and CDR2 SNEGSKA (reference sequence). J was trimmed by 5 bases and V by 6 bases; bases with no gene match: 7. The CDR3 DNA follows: TGCAGTGCGCCAGCGGGACTTCACAATGAGCAGTTCTTC. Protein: CSAPAGLHNEQFF.

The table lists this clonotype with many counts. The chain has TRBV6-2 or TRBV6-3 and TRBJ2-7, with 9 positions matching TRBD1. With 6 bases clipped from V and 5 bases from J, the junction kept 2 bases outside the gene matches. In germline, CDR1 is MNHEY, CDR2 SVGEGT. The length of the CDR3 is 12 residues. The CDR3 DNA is TGTGCCAGCAGACAGGGGGCGAACGAGCAGTACTTC. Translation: CASRQGANEQYF.

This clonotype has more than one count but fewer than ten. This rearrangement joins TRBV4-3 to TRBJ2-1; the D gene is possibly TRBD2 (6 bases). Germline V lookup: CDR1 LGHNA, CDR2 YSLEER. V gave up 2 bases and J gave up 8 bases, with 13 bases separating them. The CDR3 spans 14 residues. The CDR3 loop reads CASSQHPTGDEQFF. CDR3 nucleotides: TGCGCCAGCAGCCAACACCCCACGGGGGATGAGCAGTTCTTC.

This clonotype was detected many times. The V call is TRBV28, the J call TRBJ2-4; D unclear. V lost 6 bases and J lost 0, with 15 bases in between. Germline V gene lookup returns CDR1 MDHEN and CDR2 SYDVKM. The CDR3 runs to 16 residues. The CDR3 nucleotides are TGTGCCAGCAGCCCCAGCACCCCTTTAGCCAAAAACATTCAGTACTTC. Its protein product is CASSPSTPLAKNIQYF.

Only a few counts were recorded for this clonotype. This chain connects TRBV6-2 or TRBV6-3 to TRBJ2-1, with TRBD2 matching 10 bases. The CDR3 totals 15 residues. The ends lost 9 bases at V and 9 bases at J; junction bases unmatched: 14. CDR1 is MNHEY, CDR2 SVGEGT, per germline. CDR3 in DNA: TGTGCCAGTGGGTCCTGGCTAGCGGGAGCGGGTGAGCAGTTCTTC. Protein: CASGSWLAGAGEQFF.

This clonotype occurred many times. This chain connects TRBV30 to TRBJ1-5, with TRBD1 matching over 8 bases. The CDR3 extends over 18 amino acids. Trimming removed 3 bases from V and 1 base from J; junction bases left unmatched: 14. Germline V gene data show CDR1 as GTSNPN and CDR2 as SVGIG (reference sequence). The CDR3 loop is CAWSRPGQVGWSNQPQHF. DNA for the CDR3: TGTGCCTGGAGCAGACCGGGACAGGTTGGATGGAGCAATCAGCCCCAGCATTTT.

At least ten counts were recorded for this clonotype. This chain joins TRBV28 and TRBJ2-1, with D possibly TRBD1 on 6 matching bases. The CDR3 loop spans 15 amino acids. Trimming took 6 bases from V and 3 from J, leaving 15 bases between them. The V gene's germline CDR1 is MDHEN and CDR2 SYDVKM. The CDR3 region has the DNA TGTGCCAGCAGCCTAACAGGGTTAGTCTACAATGAGCAGTTCTTC. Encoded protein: CASSLTGLVYNEQFF.

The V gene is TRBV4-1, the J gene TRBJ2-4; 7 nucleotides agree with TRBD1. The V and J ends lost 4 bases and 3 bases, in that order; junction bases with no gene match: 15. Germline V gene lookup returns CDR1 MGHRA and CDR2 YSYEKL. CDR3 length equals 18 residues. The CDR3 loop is CASSPRGGYELGKNIQYF. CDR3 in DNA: TGCGCCAGCAGCCCCCGAGGGGGCTACGAGCTGGGCAAAAACATTCAGTACTTC.

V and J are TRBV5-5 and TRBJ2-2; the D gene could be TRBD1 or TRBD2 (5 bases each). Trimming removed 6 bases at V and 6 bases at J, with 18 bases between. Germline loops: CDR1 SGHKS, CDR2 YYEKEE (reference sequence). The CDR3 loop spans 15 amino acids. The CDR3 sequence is CASKLGGTVSGELFF. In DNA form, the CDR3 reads TGTGCCAGCAAGCTTGGTGGGACGGTCTCCGGGGAGCTGTTTTTT.

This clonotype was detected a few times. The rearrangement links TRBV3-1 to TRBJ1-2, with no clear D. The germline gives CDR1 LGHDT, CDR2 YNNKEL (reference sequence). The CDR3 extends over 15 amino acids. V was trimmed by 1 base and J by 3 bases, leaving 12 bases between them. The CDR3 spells CASSQAGNNHYGYTF. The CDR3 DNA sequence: TGTGCCAGCAGCCAAGCAGGAAATAACCACTATGGCTACACCTTC.

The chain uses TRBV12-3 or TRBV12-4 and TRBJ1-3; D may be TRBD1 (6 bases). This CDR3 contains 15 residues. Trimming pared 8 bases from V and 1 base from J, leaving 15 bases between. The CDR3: CASRGQTRSGNTIYF. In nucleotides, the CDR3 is TGTGCCAGCCGTGGACAGACGAGGTCTGGAAACACCATATATTTT.

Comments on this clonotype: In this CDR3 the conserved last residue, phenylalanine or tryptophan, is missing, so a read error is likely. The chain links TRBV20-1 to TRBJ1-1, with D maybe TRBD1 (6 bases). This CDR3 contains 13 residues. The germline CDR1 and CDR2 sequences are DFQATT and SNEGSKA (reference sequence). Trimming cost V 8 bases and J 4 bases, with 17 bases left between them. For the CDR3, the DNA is TGCAGTATTCCCGACGGGACATCCACTGAAGCTTTCTGT. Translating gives CSIPDGTSTEAFC.